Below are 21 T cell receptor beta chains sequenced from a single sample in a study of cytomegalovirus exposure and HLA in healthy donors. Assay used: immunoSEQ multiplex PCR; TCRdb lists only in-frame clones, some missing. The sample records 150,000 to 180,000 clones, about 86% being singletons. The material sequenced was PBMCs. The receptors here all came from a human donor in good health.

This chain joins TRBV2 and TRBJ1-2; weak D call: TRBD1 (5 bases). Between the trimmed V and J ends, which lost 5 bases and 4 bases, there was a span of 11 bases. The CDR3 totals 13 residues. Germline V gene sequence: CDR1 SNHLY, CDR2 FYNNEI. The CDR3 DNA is TGTGCCAGCAGTCCAGGGTTCGGCTATGGCTACACCTTC. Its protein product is CASSPGFGYGYTF.

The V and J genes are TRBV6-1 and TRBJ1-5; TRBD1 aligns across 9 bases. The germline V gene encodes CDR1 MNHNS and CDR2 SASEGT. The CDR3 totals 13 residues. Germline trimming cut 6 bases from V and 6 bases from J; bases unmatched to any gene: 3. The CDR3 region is CASRQGAGQPQHF. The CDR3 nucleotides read TGTGCCAGCAGACAGGGGGCAGGTCAGCCCCAGCATTTT.

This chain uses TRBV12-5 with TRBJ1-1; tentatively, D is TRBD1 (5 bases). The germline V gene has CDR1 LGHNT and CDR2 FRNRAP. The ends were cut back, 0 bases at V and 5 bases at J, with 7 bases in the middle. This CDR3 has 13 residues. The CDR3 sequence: CASGLVGGTEAFF. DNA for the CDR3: TGTGCTAGTGGTTTGGTTGGGGGGACTGAAGCTTTCTTT.

CDR3 sequence: CASSDKRGFGYNEQFF. The DNA for the CDR3 is TGTGCCAGCAGCGACAAAAGGGGGTTCGGGTACAATGAGCAGTTCTTC. The chain has TRBV11-2 and TRBJ2-1, with D possibly being TRBD1 (6 bases). Germline CDR1 SGHAT, CDR2 FQNNGV. The CDR3 runs 16 residues. V lost 5 bases, J lost 4 bases, and 18 bases lay in between.

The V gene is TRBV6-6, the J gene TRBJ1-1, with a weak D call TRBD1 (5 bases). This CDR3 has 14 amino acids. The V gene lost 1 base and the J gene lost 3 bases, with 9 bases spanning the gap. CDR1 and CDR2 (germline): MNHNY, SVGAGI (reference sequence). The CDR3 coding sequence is TGTGCCAGCAGTTACTTGCAGGGTCACACTGAAGCTTTCTTT. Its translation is CASSYLQGHTEAFF.

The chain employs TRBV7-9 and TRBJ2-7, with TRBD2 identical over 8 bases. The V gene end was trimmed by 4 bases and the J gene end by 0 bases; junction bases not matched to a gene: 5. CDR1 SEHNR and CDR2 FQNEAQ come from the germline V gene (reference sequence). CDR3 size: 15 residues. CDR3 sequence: CASSSSGGLSYEQYF. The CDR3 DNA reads TGTGCCAGCAGCTCCAGCGGGGGCCTCTCCTACGAGCAGTACTTC.

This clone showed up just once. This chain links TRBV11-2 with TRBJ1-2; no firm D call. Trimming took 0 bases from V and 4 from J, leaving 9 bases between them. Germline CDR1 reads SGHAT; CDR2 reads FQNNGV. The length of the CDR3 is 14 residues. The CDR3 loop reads CASSLDTYIYGYTF. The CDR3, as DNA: TGTGCCAGCAGCTTAGATACCTATATCTATGGCTACACCTTC.

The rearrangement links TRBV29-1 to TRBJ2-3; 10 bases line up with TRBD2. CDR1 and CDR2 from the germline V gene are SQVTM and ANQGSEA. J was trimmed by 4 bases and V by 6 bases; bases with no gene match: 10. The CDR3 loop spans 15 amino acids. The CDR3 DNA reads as TGCAGCGTCCGTACTAGCGGGATGGGGGCAGATACGCAGTATTTT. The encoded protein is CSVRTSGMGADTQYF.

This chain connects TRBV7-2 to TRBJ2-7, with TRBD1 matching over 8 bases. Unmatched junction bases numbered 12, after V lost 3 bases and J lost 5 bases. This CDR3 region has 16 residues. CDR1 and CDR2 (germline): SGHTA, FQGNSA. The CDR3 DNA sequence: TGTGCCAGCAGCTTTCAGGGGGCCCTATCAGGACACGAGCAGTACTTC. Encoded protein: CASSFQGALSGHEQYF.

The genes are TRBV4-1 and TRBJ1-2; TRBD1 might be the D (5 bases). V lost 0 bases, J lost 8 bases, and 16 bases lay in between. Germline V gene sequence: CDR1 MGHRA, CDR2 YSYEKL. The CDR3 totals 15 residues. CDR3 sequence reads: CASSQDPVRVGGYTF. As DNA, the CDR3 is TGCGCCAGCAGCCAAGATCCTGTCAGGGTTGGAGGCTACACCTTC.

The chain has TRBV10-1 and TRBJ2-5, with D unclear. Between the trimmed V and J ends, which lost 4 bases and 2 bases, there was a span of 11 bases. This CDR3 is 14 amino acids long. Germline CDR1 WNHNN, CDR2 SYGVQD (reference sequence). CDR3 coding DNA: TGCGCCAGCAGTGTTGAGCGCAAACAAGAGACCCAGTACTTC. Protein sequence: CASSVERKQETQYF.

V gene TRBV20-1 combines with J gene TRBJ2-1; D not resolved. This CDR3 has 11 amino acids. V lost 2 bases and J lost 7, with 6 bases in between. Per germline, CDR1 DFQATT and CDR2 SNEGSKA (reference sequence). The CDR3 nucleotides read TGCAGTGCTAGACGAGTAAATGAGCAGTTCTTC. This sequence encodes CSARRVNEQFF.

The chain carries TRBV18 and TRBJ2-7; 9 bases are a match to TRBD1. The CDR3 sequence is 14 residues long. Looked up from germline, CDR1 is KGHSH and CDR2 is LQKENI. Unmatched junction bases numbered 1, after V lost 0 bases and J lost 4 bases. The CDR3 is CASSPPGQGYEQYF. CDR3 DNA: TGTGCCAGCTCACCACCGGGACAGGGATACGAGCAGTACTTC.

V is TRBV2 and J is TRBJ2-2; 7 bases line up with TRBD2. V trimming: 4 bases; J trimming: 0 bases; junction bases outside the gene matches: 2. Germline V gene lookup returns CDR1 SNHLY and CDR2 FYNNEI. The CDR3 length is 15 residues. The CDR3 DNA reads TGTGCCAGCAGTGTCCTAGCGGCGAACACCGGGGAGCTGTTTTTT. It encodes CASSVLAANTGELFF.

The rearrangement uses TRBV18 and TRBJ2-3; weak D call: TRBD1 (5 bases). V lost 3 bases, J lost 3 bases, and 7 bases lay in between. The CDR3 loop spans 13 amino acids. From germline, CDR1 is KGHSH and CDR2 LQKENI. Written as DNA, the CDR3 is TGTGCCAGCTCACCGCGACAGACAGATACGCAGTATTTT. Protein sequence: CASSPRQTDTQYF. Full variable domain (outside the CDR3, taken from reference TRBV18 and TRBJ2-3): NAGVMQNPRHLVRRRGQEARLRCSPMKGHSHVYWYRQLPEEGLKFMVYLQKENIIDESGMPKERFSAEFPKEGPSILRIQQVVRGDSAAYFCASSPRQTDTQYFGPGTRLTVL.

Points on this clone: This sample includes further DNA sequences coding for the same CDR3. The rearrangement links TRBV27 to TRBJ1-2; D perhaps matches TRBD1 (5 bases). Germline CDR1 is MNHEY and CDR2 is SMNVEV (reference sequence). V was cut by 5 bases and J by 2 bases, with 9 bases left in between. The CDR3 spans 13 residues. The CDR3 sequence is CASSTRQNYGYTF. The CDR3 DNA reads TGTGCCAGCAGTACTCGACAGAACTATGGCTACACCTTC.

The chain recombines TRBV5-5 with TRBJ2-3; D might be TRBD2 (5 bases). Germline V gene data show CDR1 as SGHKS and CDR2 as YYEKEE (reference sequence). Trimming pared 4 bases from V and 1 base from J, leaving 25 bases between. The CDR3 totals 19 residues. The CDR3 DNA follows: TGTGCCAGCAGCCTCAACCTAGCAAACCCAACTTGGGGCACAGATACGCAGTATTTT. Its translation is CASSLNLANPTWGTDTQYF.

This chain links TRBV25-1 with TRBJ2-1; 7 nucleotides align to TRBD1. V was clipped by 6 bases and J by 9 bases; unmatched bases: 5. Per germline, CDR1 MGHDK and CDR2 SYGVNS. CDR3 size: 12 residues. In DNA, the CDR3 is TGTGCCAGCAGCAGGGGGACGGGTGAGCAGTTCTTC. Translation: CASSRGTGEQFF.

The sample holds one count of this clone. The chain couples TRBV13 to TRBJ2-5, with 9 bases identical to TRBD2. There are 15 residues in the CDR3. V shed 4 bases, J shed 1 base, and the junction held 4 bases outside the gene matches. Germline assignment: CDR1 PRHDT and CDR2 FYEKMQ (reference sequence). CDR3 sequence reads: CASSSLAGVQETQYF. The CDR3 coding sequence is TGTGCCAGCAGCTCACTAGCGGGCGTCCAAGAGACCCAGTACTTC.

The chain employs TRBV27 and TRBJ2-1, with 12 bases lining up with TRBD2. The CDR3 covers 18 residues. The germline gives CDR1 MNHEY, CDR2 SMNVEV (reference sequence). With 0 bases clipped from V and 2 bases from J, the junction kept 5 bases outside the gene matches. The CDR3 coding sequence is TGTGCCAGCAGTTTATCCGGGACTAGCGGGTTTACCTACAATGAGCAGTTCTTC. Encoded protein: CASSLSGTSGFTYNEQFF.

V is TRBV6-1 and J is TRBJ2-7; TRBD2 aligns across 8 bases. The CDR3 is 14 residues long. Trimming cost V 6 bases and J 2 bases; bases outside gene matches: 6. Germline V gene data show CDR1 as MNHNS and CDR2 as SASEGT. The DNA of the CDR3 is TGTGCCAGCAGGGCTACTAGCGGACCCTACGAGCAGTACTTC. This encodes CASRATSGPYEQYF.